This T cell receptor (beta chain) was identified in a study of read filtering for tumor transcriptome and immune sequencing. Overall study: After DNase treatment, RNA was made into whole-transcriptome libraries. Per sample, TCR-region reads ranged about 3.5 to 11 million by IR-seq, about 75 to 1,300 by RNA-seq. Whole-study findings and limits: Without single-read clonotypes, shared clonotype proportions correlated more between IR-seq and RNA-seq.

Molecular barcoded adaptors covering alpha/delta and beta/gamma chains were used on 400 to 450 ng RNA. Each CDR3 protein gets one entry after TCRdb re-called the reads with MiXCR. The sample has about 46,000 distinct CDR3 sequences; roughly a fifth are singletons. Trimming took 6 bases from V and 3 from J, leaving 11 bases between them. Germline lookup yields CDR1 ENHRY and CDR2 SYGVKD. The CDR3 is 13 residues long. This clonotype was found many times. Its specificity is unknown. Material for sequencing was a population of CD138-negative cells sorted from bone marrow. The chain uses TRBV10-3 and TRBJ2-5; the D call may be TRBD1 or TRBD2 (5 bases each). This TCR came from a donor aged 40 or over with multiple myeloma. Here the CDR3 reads CAIRGTVEETQYF. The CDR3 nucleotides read TGTGCCATCAGGGGGACGGTGGAAGAGACCCAGTACTTC.